The 6 T cell receptor beta chains below come from one sample, sequenced in a study of CD8+CD57+ T cells in acquired aplastic anemia. TCR beta VDJ combinations and CDR3 sequences were profiled from genomic DNA. MiXCR, run by TCRdb on the reads, gives a single entry per CDR3 protein. The sample holds a few hundred thousand distinct CDR3 sequences, approximately 35% seen once. Sequencing used sorted CD4+, CD8+, or CD8+CD57+ T cells (not recorded which) from PBMCs. The receptors originated from a human donor in good health, serving as a control.

The rearrangement joins TRBV7-9 to TRBJ2-7, with D unresolved. This CDR3 spans 11 amino acids. CDR1 and CDR2 from the germline V gene are SEHNR and FQNEAQ (reference sequence). Deletions cut 0 bases from V and 7 bases from J, with 4 bases between. This CDR3 reads CASSLAVEQYF. The CDR3, as DNA: TGTGCCAGCAGCTTAGCCGTGGAGCAGTACTTC.

This chain uses TRBV5-4 with TRBJ1-1; the D is unclear. V lost 4 bases to trimming and J lost 0 bases, with 10 bases between them. CDR3 length: 14 amino acids. Germline assignment: CDR1 SGHNT and CDR2 YYREEE (reference sequence). The CDR3 here is CASSDQRVNTEAFF. DNA for the CDR3: TGTGCCAGCAGCGACCAGAGGGTGAACACTGAAGCTTTCTTT.

Note on this clonotype: This CDR3 is missing its conserved last phenylalanine or tryptophan, likely due to a read error. The V gene is TRBV29-1, the J gene TRBJ2-7; D is unresolved. Germline CDR1 is SQVTM and CDR2 is ANQGSEA. V gave up 5 bases and J gave up 2 bases, with 4 bases separating them. The CDR3 spans 10 residues. The CDR3 sequence is CSVRTYEQYC. Here the CDR3 DNA reads TGCAGCGTTCGCACCTACGAGCAGTACTGC.

The chain links TRBV20-1 to TRBJ1-1, with D perhaps TRBD1 (6 bases). The CDR3 length is 14 residues. Germline values: CDR1 DFQATT, CDR2 SNEGSKA (reference sequence). V lost 0 bases, J lost 2 bases, and 10 bases lay in between. In DNA form, the CDR3 reads TGCAGTGCTAGAGAGGGGGCCGAAAACACTGAAGCTTTCTTT. Translated: CSAREGAENTEAFF.

This clonotype was observed many times. This sequence joins TRBV20-1 and TRBJ2-7; 9 positions match TRBD1. The J segment lost 6 bases and the V segment lost 3 bases, leaving 12 bases of the junction unmatched. This CDR3 spans 15 amino acids. The germline V gene encodes CDR1 DFQATT and CDR2 SNEGSKA (reference sequence). This CDR3 is CSASAPGTGFSEQYF. Here the CDR3 DNA reads TGCAGTGCTAGTGCCCCCGGGACAGGGTTCTCCGAGCAGTACTTC.

This chain connects TRBV6-5 to TRBJ1-2; D is ambiguous. The CDR3 extends over 17 amino acids. Germline CDR1 is MNHEY and CDR2 is SVGAGI. V lost 0 bases, J lost 6 bases, and 20 bases lay in between. CDR3 DNA sequence: TGTGCCAGCAGTTACTCTATAGTCGGACCCCCTTTAGATGGCTACACCTTC. This encodes CASSYSIVGPPLDGYTF.